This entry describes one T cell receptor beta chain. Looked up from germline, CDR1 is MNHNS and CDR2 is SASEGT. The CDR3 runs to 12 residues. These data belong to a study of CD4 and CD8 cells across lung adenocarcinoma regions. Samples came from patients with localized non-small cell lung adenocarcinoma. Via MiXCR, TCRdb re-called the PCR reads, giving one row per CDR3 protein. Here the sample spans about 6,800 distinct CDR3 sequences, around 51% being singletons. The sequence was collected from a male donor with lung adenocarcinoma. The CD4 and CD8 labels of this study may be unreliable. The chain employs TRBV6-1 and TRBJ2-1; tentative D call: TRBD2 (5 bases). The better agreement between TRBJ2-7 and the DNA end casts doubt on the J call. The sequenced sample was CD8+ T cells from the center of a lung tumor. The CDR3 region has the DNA TGTGCCAGCATGGACTCCGCCTACGAGCAGTACTTC. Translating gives CASMDSAYEQYF.